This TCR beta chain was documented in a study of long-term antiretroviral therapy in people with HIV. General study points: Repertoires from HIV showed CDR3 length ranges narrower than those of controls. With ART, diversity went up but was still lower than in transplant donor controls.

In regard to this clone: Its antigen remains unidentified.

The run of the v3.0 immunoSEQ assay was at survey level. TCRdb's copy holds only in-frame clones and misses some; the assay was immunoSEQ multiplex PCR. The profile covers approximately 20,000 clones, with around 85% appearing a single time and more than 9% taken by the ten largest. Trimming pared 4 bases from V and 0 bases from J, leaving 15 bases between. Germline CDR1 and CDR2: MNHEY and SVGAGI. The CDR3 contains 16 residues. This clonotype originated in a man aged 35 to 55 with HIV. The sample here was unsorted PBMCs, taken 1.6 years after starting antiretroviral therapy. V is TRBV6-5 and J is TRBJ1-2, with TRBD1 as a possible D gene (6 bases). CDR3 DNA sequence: TGTGCCAGCAGTTTCCAAGGGGGGGCGGCTAACTATGGCTACACCTTC. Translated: CASSFQGGAANYGYTF.